The entry that follows covers one T cell receptor beta chain sequence. Its specificity is unknown. A read error may produce the germline difference seen at one junction end. Per the germline V gene, CDR1 is SGHDN and CDR2 is FVKESK. The CDR3 is 14 residues long. The entry originates in a study of post-analysis software for immune sequencing data. Study results and limitations: There was significantly lower normalized Chao1 diversity in multiple sclerosis patients than in controls. Five or six TRBV segments (TRBV5-6, TRBV5-1 and TRBV20-1 among them) occurred more frequently in patients than in controls. By F measure, strong co-clustering occurred among samples prepared in the same batch.

The TCR beta cDNA libraries contained unique molecular identifiers. Researchers reported roughly 0.5 million cDNA molecules coming from around 1 to 9.1 million T cells. Each CDR3 protein gets one entry after TCRdb re-called the PCR reads with MiXCR. The sample contains around 250,000 distinct CDR3 sequences, 35% to 45% of which appear only once. The rearrangement links TRBV14 to TRBJ1-2, with 11 bases identical to TRBD1. This sequence was found in a girl between 5 and 17 years old with multiple sclerosis. The sequenced sample consisted of blood. The CDR3, as DNA: TGTGCCAGCAGCTGGACAGGGGGCGCCTATCGCTACACCTTC. Translating it yields CASSWTGGAYRYTF.